The 31 T cell receptor beta chains given below trace back to one sample, sequenced in a study of blood T cells in healthy people across ages. A sample-barcoded 5' primer and a J-beta primer mix were used in a second PCR of roughly 7 to 12 cycles. From the 5' RACE reads, TCRdb called clonotypes with MiXCR, one entry per CDR3 protein. The sample yields 550,000 to 800,000 distinct CDR3 sequences, around a fifth seen once. Sequenced material: blood. The receptors were sampled from a man between 70 and 80 years old in good health.

This clonotype was detected only a few times. The rearrangement links TRBV5-1 to TRBJ2-1; D unclear. CDR1 is SGHRS, CDR2 YFSETQ, per germline. There are 16 residues in the CDR3. V dropped 4 bases and J dropped 5 bases, with 19 bases sitting between them. CDR3 residues: CASSRVPRTANNEQFF. The CDR3 DNA is TGCGCCAGCAGCCGGGTCCCGCGGACGGCTAACAATGAGCAGTTCTTC.

This clonotype occurred a few times. This chain uses TRBV6-1 with TRBJ2-5; D gene unclear. V lost 6 bases, J lost 5 bases, and 7 bases lay in between. CDR1 MNHNS and CDR2 SASEGT come from the germline V gene. The CDR3 is 11 residues long. This CDR3 is CASRGKETQYF. DNA of the CDR3: TGTGCCAGCAGGGGGAAGGAGACCCAGTACTTC.

The V call is TRBV20-1, the J call TRBJ2-5, with D unclear. There are 12 residues in the CDR3. Germline V gives CDR1 DFQATT, CDR2 SNEGSKA (reference sequence). Trimming took 2 bases from V and 4 from J, leaving 8 bases between them. The CDR3 DNA reads as TGCAGTGCTAGAATAGTATCAGAGACCCAGTACTTC. It encodes CSARIVSETQYF.

This clonotype was seen more than once but under ten times. The rearrangement links TRBV28 to TRBJ2-3; maybe TRBD2 (5 bases). Germline V gives CDR1 MDHEN, CDR2 SYDVKM. The CDR3 spans 15 residues. V was cut by 5 bases and J by 5 bases, with 17 bases left in between. The CDR3 protein is CASSHPFEGIDTQYF. The CDR3 DNA follows: TGTGCCAGCAGTCATCCTTTCGAGGGCATAGATACGCAGTATTTT.

The V gene is TRBV20-1, the J gene TRBJ2-1; TRBD2 agrees at 8 bases. V shed 0 bases and J 8 bases; nucleotides not matched to a gene: 12. This CDR3 comprises 16 residues. The V gene's germline CDR1 is DFQATT and CDR2 SNEGSKA (reference sequence). The CDR3 here is CSARDWGLGAKDEQFF. The CDR3 DNA reads as TGCAGTGCTAGAGATTGGGGACTAGGGGCGAAGGATGAGCAGTTCTTC.

This clonotype was counted only a few times. The chain has TRBV6-6 and TRBJ2-3; D gene ambiguous. The length of the CDR3 is 13 residues. Germline CDR1 MNHNY, CDR2 SVGAGI (reference sequence). Trimming took off 2 bases at V and 3 bases at J, with 6 bases between the two ends. CDR3 nucleotides: TGTGCCAGCAGTTACGGCACTACAGATACGCAGTATTTT. Its protein product is CASSYGTTDTQYF.

This clonotype was counted between two and nine times. The rearrangement links TRBV4-3 to TRBJ2-2, with TRBD1 matching 7 bases. The germline V gene encodes CDR1 LGHNA and CDR2 YSLEER. Trimming removed 5 bases from V and 2 bases from J; junction bases left unmatched: 8. The CDR3 runs to 16 residues. CDR3 in amino acids: CASSIRDSGNTGELFF. The CDR3 nucleotides are TGCGCCAGCAGCATCCGGGACAGTGGCAACACCGGGGAGCTGTTTTTT.

V usage is TRBV4-1 and J usage is TRBJ2-5; perhaps TRBD2 as D (6 bases). Trimming took off 4 bases at V and 5 bases at J, with 20 bases between the two ends. CDR3 length: 16 residues. The V gene's germline CDR1 is MGHRA and CDR2 YSYEKL. The CDR3 DNA reads TGCGCCAGCAGCCCCCCCTTGGGGGGAACCAACGAGACCCAGTACTTC. Residues: CASSPPLGGTNETQYF.

This clonotype occurred many times. The chain uses TRBV28 and TRBJ2-7; D uncertain. V lost 4 bases to trimming and J lost 0 bases, with 16 bases between them. Germline V gene data show CDR1 as MDHEN and CDR2 as SYDVKM. The CDR3 sequence is 16 residues long. The chain's CDR3 is CASSSRPKYNSYEQYF. CDR3 coding DNA: TGTGCCAGCAGTTCCCGCCCCAAATATAACTCCTACGAGCAGTACTTC.

This clonotype has at least ten counts. The chain joins TRBV20-1 to TRBJ1-1; no clear D. Trimming pared 3 bases from V and 0 bases from J, leaving 14 bases between. Germline V gives CDR1 DFQATT, CDR2 SNEGSKA (reference sequence). The CDR3 spans 15 residues. CDR3 sequence reads: CSARKGPTMNTEAFF. CDR3 sequence (DNA): TGCAGTGCTAGGAAAGGACCGACGATGAACACTGAAGCTTTCTTT.

This clonotype was detected many times. The rearrangement links TRBV10-3 to TRBJ2-7; the match to TRBD1 covers 8 bases. The V gene's germline CDR1 is ENHRY and CDR2 SYGVKD. This CDR3 is 12 amino acids long. Germline trimming cut 6 bases from V and 7 bases from J; bases unmatched to any gene: 5. The CDR3 loop is CAIRDRVGEQYF. For the CDR3, the DNA is TGTGCCATCAGGGACAGGGTGGGGGAGCAGTACTTC.

There are many counts of this clonotype. This chain joins TRBV6-2 or TRBV6-3 and TRBJ2-7; D is uncertain. There are 14 residues in the CDR3. Germline V lookup: CDR1 MNHEY, CDR2 SVGEGT. Trimming removed 3 bases at V and 5 bases at J, with 14 bases between. This CDR3 is CASSYSSFADEQYF. CDR3 nucleotides: TGTGCCAGCAGTTATTCCAGTTTCGCGGACGAGCAGTACTTC.

This clonotype was counted a few times. The chain joins TRBV2 to TRBJ2-3, with 9 bases matching TRBD2. V gave up 4 bases and J gave up 0 bases; unmatched junction bases: 5. The CDR3 has 16 amino acids. Germline V gene sequence: CDR1 SNHLY, CDR2 FYNNEI. As DNA, the CDR3 is TGTGCCAGCAGTGTTAGCGGGAGCCTTAGCACAGATACGCAGTATTTT. Its protein product is CASSVSGSLSTDTQYF. The whole variable domain, remainder taken from reference TRBV2 and TRBJ2-3, is EPEVTQTPSHQVTQMGQEVILRCVPISNHLYFYWYRQILGQKVEFLVSFYNNEISEKSEIFDDQFSVERPDGSNFTLKIRSTKLEDSAMYFCASSVSGSLSTDTQYFGPGTRLTVL.

This clonotype came up many times. V and J are TRBV4-2 and TRBJ2-5; tentative D call: TRBD2 (7 bases). Trimming left V 0 bases short and J 5 bases short, with 10 bases between. Per germline, CDR1 LGHNA and CDR2 YNFKEQ. This CDR3 is 14 amino acids long. The CDR3 here is CASSQEQGGETQYF. The CDR3, as DNA: TGTGCCAGCAGCCAAGAACAGGGAGGGGAGACCCAGTACTTC.

The V gene is TRBV28, the J gene TRBJ2-4; D remains ambiguous. This CDR3 contains 16 residues. Per germline, CDR1 MDHEN and CDR2 SYDVKM. V dropped 0 bases and J dropped 0 bases, with 9 bases sitting between them. The CDR3 DNA reads as TGTGCCAGCAGTTTATGGGCGGTGGGAGCCAAAAACATTCAGTACTTC. Amino acid sequence: CASSLWAVGAKNIQYF.

This clonotype was counted ten times or more. The chain joins TRBV6-1 to TRBJ2-3; D ambiguous. This CDR3 is built from 12 residues. Germline V lookup: CDR1 MNHNS, CDR2 SASEGT. V lost 2 bases and J lost 4, with 4 bases in between. The CDR3 loop is CASSESSDTQYF. CDR3 coding DNA: TGTGCCAGCAGTGAATCCTCAGATACGCAGTATTTT.

The V call is TRBV5-6, the J call TRBJ2-4; TRBD2 might be the D (6 bases). Germline-derived CDR1 and CDR2 are SGHDT and YYEEEE. The CDR3 totals 14 residues. With 5 bases removed from V and 3 bases from J, the gap between germline ends came to 12 bases. In DNA form, the CDR3 reads TGTGCCAGCAGTACGGGGGTGGGCAAAAACATTCAGTACTTC. Protein: CASSTGVGKNIQYF.

This chain uses TRBV25-1 with TRBJ2-7, with D possibly TRBD2 on 6 matching bases. CDR1 and CDR2 from the germline V gene are MGHDK and SYGVNS. The CDR3 contains 14 residues. V was shortened by 2 bases and J by 3 bases, with 11 bases between the two germline ends. CDR3: CASSEPGGVYEQYF. The CDR3 nucleotides read TGTGCCAGCAGTGAACCAGGAGGGGTCTACGAGCAGTACTTC.

This clonotype was detected a few times. The chain combines TRBV6-1 with TRBJ2-3, with a tentative D call TRBD2 (6 bases). With 1 base removed from V and 2 bases from J, the gap between germline ends came to 16 bases. Germline V CDR1 and CDR2: MNHNS, SASEGT. CDR3 length equals 17 residues. Here the CDR3 DNA reads TGTGCCAGCAGTGAAGGTCCCGGACTACAGTACACAGATACGCAGTATTTT. Translation gives CASSEGPGLQYTDTQYF.

CDR3 sequence: CSASDRPPEQFF. The CDR3 region has the DNA TGCAGTGCGTCGGACCGGCCACCTGAGCAGTTCTTC. The chain joins TRBV20-1 to TRBJ2-1; no firm D call. This CDR3 has 12 residues. With 6 bases removed from V and 9 bases from J, the gap between germline ends came to 15 bases. From germline, CDR1 is DFQATT and CDR2 SNEGSKA (reference sequence).

This clonotype was detected a few times. The genes are TRBV5-8 and TRBJ2-5; 10 bases align to TRBD1. J gave up 7 bases and V 1 base, and 7 bases lay outside the gene matches. This CDR3 is built from 15 residues. Germline V gene lookup returns CDR1 SGHTS and CDR2 YDEGEE. CDR3 in amino acids: CASSLPGTGAWTQYF. The CDR3, as DNA: TGTGCCAGCAGCTTGCCCGGGACAGGGGCTTGGACCCAGTACTTC.

Notes on this clonotype: A read error may produce the germline difference seen at one junction end. The rearrangement links TRBV6-6 to TRBJ2-1; TRBD2 agrees at 13 bases. The J call may not be correct, given that the DNA end is closer to TRBJ2-7. Germline V gene sequence: CDR1 MNHNY, CDR2 SVGAGI (reference sequence). This CDR3 has 18 amino acids. The CDR3 sequence: CAGSYSIRTSGSAYEQYF. CDR3 DNA sequence: TGTGCCGGCAGTTACTCGATTCGGACTAGCGGGAGTGCGTACGAGCAGTACTTC.

A few counts support this clonotype. The chain has TRBV5-1 and TRBJ2-5; D not resolved. This CDR3 is 13 amino acids long. Trimming cost V 4 bases and J 7 bases, with 14 bases left between them. Germline loops: CDR1 SGHRS, CDR2 YFSETQ. CDR3 region: CASSADLEGTQYF. The CDR3 DNA sequence: TGCGCCAGCAGCGCCGACCTTGAAGGGACCCAGTACTTC.

V gene TRBV5-1 combines with J gene TRBJ2-3; the D is unclear. The CDR3 loop spans 12 amino acids. V lost 1 base and J lost 5, with 5 bases in between. Germline-derived CDR1 and CDR2 are SGHRS and YFSETQ. The CDR3: CASSLFEDTQYF. The CDR3 DNA sequence: TGCGCCAGCAGCTTGTTTGAAGATACGCAGTATTTT.

Concerning this clonotype itself: One base away lies a much larger clone, so this may be a sequencing read error. The CDR3 nucleotides read TGTGCCAGCAGTCAACAGGGGACCTACGAGCAGTACTTC. It is translated as CASSQQGTYEQYF. The chain has TRBV7-9 and TRBJ2-7; 7 bases align to TRBD1. The germline CDR1 and CDR2 sequences are SEHNR and FQNEAQ (reference sequence). The CDR3 spans 13 residues. V lost 6 bases and J lost 2; bases outside the gene matches: 4.

The J gene is TRBJ2-5, the V gene TRBV7-2; 8 bases fit TRBD1. Looked up from germline, CDR1 is SGHTA and CDR2 is FQGNSA. V lost 5 bases and J lost 5; bases outside the gene matches: 10. This CDR3 spans 15 amino acids. The CDR3 region has the DNA TGTGCCAGCAGCCTTAGGACAGGGATAGCGGAGACCCAGTACTTC. Its translation: CASSLRTGIAETQYF.

This rearrangement joins TRBV24-1 to TRBJ1-5, with TRBD1 matching 8 bases. In germline, CDR1 is KGHDR, CDR2 SFDVKD. The CDR3 has 13 residues. V lost 5 bases and J lost 6; bases outside the gene matches: 2. The CDR3 DNA reads as TGTGCCACCAGTGTCGGGACAGGTCAGCCCCAGCATTTT. This translates into CATSVGTGQPQHF.

V is TRBV4-1 and J is TRBJ1-4, with D tentatively TRBD1 (6 bases). Germline CDR1 MGHRA, CDR2 YSYEKL. The V gene lost 0 bases and the J gene lost 8 bases, with 13 bases spanning the gap. This CDR3 is 15 amino acids long. The CDR3 here is CASSQDPGVGEKLFF. For the CDR3, the DNA is TGCGCCAGCAGCCAAGATCCAGGGGTGGGGGAAAAACTGTTTTTT.

The rearrangement joins TRBV2 to TRBJ2-1, with 8 bases that match TRBD2. The V segment lost 8 bases and the J segment 2 bases; nucleotides outside the gene matches: 11. The CDR3 loop spans 16 amino acids. CDR1 is SNHLY, CDR2 FYNNEI, per germline. The CDR3 protein is CASVLAGLNTYNEQFF. As DNA, the CDR3 is TGTGCCAGCGTTCTAGCGGGCCTTAACACCTACAATGAGCAGTTCTTC. The full variable domain, completed using reference TRBV2 and TRBJ2-1, is EPEVTQTPSHQVTQMGQEVILRCVPISNHLYFYWYRQILGQKVEFLVSFYNNEISEKSEIFDDQFSVERPDGSNFTLKIRSTKLEDSAMYFCASVLAGLNTYNEQFFGPGTRLTVL.

This chain joins TRBV7-2 and TRBJ2-1; the match to TRBD2 covers 12 bases. The DNA end is more similar to TRBJ2-7, so the J call may be wrong. The CDR3 loop spans 14 amino acids. Germline CDR1 is SGHTA and CDR2 is FQGNSA. CDR3 amino acids: CASSLTSGRSEQYF. Here the CDR3 DNA reads TGTGCCAGCAGCTTAACTAGCGGGAGGAGCGAGCAGTACTTC.

In this sample, this clonotype turned up a few times. The DNA of the CDR3 is TGCAGCGTGGAAAGGGACACCTTTCAAGCTTTCTTT. Translation gives CSVERDTFQAFF. The V call is TRBV29-1, the J call TRBJ1-1; tentatively, D is TRBD1 (6 bases). The CDR3 has 12 residues. CDR1 SQVTM and CDR2 ANQGSEA come from the germline V gene. V lost 6 bases and J 9 bases, leaving 17 bases between the germline ends.